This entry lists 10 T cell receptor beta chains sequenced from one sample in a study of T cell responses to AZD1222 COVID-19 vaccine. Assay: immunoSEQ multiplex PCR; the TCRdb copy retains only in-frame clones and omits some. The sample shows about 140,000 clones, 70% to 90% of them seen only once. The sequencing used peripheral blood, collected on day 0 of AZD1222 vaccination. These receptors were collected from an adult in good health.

CDR3 nucleotide sequence: TGCGCCAGCAGTGAGTCGGGGAGAAGATATGGTGAGCAGTTCTTC. Its translation is CASSESGRRYGEQFF. This chain joins TRBV10-2 and TRBJ2-1, with D perhaps TRBD2 (5 bases). CDR1 is WSHSY and CDR2 is SAAADI in the germline V gene. The CDR3 runs to 15 residues. Deletions cut 0 bases from V and 9 bases from J, with 15 bases between.

DNA of the CDR3: TGTGCCAGCTCACTTATCACCTACGAGCAGTACTTC. Residues: CASSLITYEQYF. The V call is TRBV18, the J call TRBJ2-7; D uncertain. The length of the CDR3 is 12 residues. Germline loops: CDR1 KGHSH, CDR2 LQKENI. Trimming shortened V by 4 bases and J by 2 bases, and 6 bases separated the two germline ends. Complete variable domain (other parts from reference TRBV18 and TRBJ2-7): NAGVMQNPRHLVRRRGQEARLRCSPMKGHSHVYWYRQLPEEGLKFMVYLQKENIIDESGMPKERFSAEFPKEGPSILRIQQVVRGDSAAYFCASSLITYEQYFGPGTRLTVT.

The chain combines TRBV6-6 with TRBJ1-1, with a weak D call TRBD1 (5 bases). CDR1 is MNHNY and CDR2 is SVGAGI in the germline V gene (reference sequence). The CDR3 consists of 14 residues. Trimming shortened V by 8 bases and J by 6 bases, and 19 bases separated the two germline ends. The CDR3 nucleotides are TGTGCCAGCCAAAGGGTGAGGGGCGTCCCTGAAGCTTTCTTT. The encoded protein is CASQRVRGVPEAFF.

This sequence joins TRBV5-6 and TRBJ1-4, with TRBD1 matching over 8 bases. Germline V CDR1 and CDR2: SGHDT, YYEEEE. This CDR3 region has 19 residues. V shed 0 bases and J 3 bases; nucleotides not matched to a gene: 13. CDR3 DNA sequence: TGTGCCAGCAGCTTGGCCGTCAGGGGGCCGGAGAGTCCTAATGAAAAACTGTTTTTT. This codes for CASSLAVRGPESPNEKLFF.

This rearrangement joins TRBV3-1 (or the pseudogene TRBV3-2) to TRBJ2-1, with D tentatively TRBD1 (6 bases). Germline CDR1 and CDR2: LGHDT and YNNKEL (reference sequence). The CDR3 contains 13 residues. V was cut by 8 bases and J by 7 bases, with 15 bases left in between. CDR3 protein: CASGRRQDNEQFF. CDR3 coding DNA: TGTGCCAGCGGTAGAAGACAGGATAATGAGCAGTTCTTC.

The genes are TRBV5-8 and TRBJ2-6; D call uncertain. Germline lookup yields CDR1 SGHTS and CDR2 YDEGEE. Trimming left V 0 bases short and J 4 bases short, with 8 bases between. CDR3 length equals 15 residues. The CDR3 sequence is CASSLESSGANVLTF. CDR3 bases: TGTGCCAGCAGCTTGGAATCTTCCGGGGCCAACGTCCTGACTTTC.

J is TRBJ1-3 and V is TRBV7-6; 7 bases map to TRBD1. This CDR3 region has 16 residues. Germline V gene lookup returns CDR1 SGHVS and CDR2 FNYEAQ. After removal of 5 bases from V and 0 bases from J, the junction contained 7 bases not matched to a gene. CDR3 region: CASSQGQAFSGNTIYF. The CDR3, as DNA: TGTGCCAGCAGCCAAGGACAGGCCTTCTCTGGAAACACCATATATTTT.

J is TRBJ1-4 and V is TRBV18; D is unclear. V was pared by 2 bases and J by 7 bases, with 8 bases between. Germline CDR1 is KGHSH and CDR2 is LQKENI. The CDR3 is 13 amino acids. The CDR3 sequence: CASSPSTGEKLFF. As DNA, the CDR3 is TGTGCCAGCTCACCAAGTACGGGTGAAAAACTGTTTTTT.

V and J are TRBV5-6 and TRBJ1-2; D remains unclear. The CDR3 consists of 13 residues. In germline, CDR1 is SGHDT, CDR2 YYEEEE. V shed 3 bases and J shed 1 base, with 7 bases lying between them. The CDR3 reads CASSYGGNYGYTF. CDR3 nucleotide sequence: TGTGCCAGCAGCTACGGCGGTAACTATGGCTACACCTTC.

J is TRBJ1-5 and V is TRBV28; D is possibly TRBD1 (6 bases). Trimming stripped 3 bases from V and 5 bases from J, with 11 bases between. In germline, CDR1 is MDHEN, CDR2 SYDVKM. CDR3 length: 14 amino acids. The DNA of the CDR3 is TGTGCCAGCAGTTTTCATTCAGGGGATCAGCCCCAGCATTTT. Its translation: CASSFHSGDQPQHF. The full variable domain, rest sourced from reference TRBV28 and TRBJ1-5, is DVKVTQSSRYLVKRTGEKVFLECVQDMDHENMFWYRQDPGLGLRLIYFSYDVKMKEKGDIPEGYSVSREKKERFSLILESASTNQTSMYLCASSFHSGDQPQHFGDGTRLSIL.